This TCR beta chain was observed in a study of OX40 agonist ivuxolimab in advanced cancers. Regarding the research as a whole: Ivuxolimab was a fully human IgG2 agonistic monoclonal antibody targeting the costimulatory receptor OX40 (CD134). Intravenous ivuxolimab was administered to patients every 2 weeks at six dose levels: 0.01, 0.1, 0.3, 1.5, 3 and 10 mg/kg. Of the roughly 53 patients in dose escalation, some 20 had hepatocellular carcinoma, around 15 had melanoma, 9 had renal cell carcinoma and 9 had head and neck cancer. A male proportion of around 81% and a mean age of around 60 years, ranging from about 23 to 79, were recorded for the dose-escalation cohort. Prior anti-PD-1, anti-PD-L1 or anti-CTLA-4 therapy was permitted, and checkpoint inhibitors had been received by less than 45% of dose-escalation patients. Partial responses occurred in three dose-escalation patients, of whom one had hepatocellular carcinoma and two had cutaneous melanoma. The purpose of peripheral TCRbeta sequencing was to test whether ivuxolimab changed TCR sequence diversity and led to clonal T-cell expansion. The paper covers the monotherapy dose-escalation part of the phase I ivuxolimab trial, which included N ≈ 57 patients.

General conclusions and limits of the study: The antigen specificity of the clonally expanded peripheral T cells was not determined. Low levels of normalized T-cell clonal expansion were also seen in some patients who did not respond. At doses of 0.1 to 3.0 mg/kg, clonal expansion of both CD4+ and CD8+ T cells in blood was seen between baseline and week 6. On average, CD8+ T cells showed more expanded clones than CD4+ T cells after ivuxolimab. In partial responders in the 0.1-3.0 mg/kg groups, normalized peripheral clonal expansion was found to be among the lowest, especially among CD8+ T cells.

After removal of 4 bases from V and 6 bases from J, the junction retains 10 bases not matched to a gene. CDR3 length: 16 amino acids, cysteine to phenylalanine. Left in the record is the CDR3 DNA by itself, 48 bases read in frame from the first base. Worth noting for this clone: It lacks a known antigen. No much larger clone exists at a distance of one base, and base qualities are not known.

Genomic DNA was extracted from sorted cells for sequencing of the TCRbeta CDR3 region. TCRbeta CDR3 regions were sequenced using the immunoSEQ Assay. TCRdb retrieved this table from immuneACCESS and kept in-frame rearrangements only. Not all clones are present; in checked studies, unresolved V genes account for under half, and no reason is known for the remainder. In all, the sample holds about 70,000 clones, and around 80% of those were seen once. The ten biggest clones cover over 6.5% of the sample. Patients with autoimmune disease history or receiving systemic immunosuppression were excluded from the trial. Peripheral blood for TCR sequencing was collected from all dose cohorts at baseline, on cycle 4 day 1, and on cycle 7 day 1. The samples were drawn from a first-in-human, open-label, multicenter phase I dose-escalation trial of ivuxolimab. Adults with locally advanced or metastatic melanoma, renal cell carcinoma, hepatocellular carcinoma or head and neck squamous cell carcinoma were enrolled in the trial. Before TCR sequencing, CD4+ and CD8+ T cells were separately sorted from peripheral blood.

Recombination connected TRBV23-1 to TRBJ1-5, and TRBD1 matches 9 of the central bases. TRBV23-1 is sorted into the ORF group, with uncertain function. This TCR was sampled from an adult with an advanced solid tumor such as melanoma, head and neck, liver or kidney cancer. Source: CD4+ or CD8+ T cells sorted from blood, taken in a trial of the OX40 agonist ivuxolimab. The CDR3 is CASSPTGTGRGQPQHF. The DNA reads TGCGCCAGCAGTCCGACCGGGACAGGGCGAGGTCAGCCCCAGCATTTT.